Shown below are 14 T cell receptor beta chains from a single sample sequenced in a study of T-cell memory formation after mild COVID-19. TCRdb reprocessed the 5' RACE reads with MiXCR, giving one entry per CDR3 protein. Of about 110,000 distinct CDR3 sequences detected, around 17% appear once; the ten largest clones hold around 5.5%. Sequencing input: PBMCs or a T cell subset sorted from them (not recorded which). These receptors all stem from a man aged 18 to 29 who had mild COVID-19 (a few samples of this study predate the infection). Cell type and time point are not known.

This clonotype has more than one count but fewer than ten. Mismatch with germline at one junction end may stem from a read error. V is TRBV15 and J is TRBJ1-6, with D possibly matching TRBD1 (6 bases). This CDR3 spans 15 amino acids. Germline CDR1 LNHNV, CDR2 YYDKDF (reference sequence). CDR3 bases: TGTGCCACCAGCAGGAAAACAGGGACTCAATCACCTCTCCACTTT. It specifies CATSRKTGTQSPLHF.

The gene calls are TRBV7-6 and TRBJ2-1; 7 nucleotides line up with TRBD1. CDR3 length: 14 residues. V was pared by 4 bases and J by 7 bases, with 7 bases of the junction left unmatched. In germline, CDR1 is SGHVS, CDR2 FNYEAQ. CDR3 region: CASSSGTATNEQFF. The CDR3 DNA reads TGTGCCAGCAGCTCCGGGACAGCCACTAATGAGCAGTTCTTC.

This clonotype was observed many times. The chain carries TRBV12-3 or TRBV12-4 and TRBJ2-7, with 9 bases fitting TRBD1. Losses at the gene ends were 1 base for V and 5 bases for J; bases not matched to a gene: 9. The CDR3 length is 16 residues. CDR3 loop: CASSLDGTGGNDEQYV. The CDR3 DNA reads TGTGCCAGCAGTTTAGATGGTACAGGGGGCAACGACGAGCAGTACGTC.

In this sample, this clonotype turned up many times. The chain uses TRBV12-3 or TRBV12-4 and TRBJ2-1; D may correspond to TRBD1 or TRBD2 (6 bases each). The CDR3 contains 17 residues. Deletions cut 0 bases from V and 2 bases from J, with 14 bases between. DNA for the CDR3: TGTGCCAGCAGTTTAGCGGAGGGGGGTCGCGCCTACAATGAGCAGTTCTTC. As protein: CASSLAEGGRAYNEQFF.

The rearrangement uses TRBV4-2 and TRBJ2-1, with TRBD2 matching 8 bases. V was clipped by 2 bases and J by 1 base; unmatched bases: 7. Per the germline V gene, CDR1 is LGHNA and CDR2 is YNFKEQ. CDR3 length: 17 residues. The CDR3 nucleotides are TGTGCCAGCAGCCAACGCAGCGGGGGCCGTTCCTACAATGAGCAGTTCTTC. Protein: CASSQRSGGRSYNEQFF.

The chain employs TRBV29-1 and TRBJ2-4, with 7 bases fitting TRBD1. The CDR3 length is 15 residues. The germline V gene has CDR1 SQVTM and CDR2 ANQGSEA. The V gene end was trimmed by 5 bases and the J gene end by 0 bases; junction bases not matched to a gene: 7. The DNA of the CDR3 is TGCAGCGTTAAAACACAGGGGCTAGCCAAAAACATTCAGTACTTC. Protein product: CSVKTQGLAKNIQYF.

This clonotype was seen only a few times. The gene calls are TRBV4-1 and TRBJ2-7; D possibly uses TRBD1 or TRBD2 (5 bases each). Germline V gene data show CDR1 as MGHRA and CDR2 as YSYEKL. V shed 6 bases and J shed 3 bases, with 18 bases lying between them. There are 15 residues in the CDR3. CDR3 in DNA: TGCGCCAGCAGATCGGTACGGGACCAGAGCTACGAGCAGTACTTC. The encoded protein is CASRSVRDQSYEQYF.

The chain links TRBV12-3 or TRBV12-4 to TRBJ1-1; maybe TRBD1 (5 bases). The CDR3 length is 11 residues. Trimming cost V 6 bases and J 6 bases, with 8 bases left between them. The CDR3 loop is CASRGGAEAFF. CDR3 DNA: TGTGCCAGCAGGGGAGGGGCTGAAGCTTTCTTT.

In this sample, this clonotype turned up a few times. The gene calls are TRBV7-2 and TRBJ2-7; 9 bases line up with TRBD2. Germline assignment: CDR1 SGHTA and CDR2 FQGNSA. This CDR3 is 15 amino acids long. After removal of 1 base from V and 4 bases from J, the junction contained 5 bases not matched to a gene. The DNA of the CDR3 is TGTGCCAGCAGCTTAGTGGTGACTAGCGGTTACGAGCAGTACTTC. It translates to CASSLVVTSGYEQYF.

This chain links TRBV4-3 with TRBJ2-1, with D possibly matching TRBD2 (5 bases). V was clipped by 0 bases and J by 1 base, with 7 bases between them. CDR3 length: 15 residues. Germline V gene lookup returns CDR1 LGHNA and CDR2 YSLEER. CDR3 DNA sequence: TGCGCCAGCAGCCAAGACGGCGGGTCCTACAATGAGCAGTTCTTC. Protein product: CASSQDGGSYNEQFF.

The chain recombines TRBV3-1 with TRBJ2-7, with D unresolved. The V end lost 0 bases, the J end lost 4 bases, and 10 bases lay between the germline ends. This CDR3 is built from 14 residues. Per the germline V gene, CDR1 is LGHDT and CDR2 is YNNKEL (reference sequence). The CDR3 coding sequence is TGTGCCAGCAGCCAAGATCGGAACAGTTACGAGCAGTACGTC. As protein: CASSQDRNSYEQYV.

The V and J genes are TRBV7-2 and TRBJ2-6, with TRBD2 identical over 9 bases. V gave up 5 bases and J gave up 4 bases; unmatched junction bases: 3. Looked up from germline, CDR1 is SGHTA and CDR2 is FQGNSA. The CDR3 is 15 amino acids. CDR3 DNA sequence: TGTGCCAGCAGCCTTAGCGGGGGAGGGGCCAACGTCCTGACTTTC. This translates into CASSLSGGGANVLTF. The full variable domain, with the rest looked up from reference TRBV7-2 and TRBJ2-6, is GAGVSQSPSNKVTEKGKDVELRCDPISGHTALYWYRQSLGQGLEFLIYFQGNSAPDKSGLPSDRFSAERTGGSVSTLTIQRTQQEDSAVYLCASSLSGGGANVLTFGAGSRLTVL.

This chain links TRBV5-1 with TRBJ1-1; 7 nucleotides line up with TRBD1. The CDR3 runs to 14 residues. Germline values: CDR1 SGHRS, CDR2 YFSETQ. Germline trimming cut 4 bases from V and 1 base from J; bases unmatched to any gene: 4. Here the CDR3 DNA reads TGCGCCAGCAGCGTGACAGGGAGGAACACTGAAGCTTTCTTT. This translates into CASSVTGRNTEAFF. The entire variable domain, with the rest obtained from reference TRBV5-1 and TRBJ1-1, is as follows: KAGVTQTPRYLIKTRGQQVTLSCSPISGHRSVSWYQQTPGQGLQFLFEYFSETQRNKGNFPGRFSGRQFSNSRSEMNVSTLELGDSALYLCASSVTGRNTEAFFGQGTRLTVV.

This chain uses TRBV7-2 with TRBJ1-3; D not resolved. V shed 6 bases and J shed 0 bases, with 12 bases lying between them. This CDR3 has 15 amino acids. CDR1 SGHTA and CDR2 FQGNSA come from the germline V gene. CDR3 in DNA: TGTGCCAGCAGTTTTCACACGGGCTCTGGAAACACCATATATTTT. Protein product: CASSFHTGSGNTIYF.